Each of the 8 T cell receptor beta chains below was sequenced from the same sample in a study of beta chain features in type 1 diabetes. Every bit of the isolated RNA underwent reverse transcription, so sequencing read expressed TCRB transcripts. Assay: immunoSEQ multiplex PCR; the TCRdb copy retains only in-frame clones and omits some. The repertoire has more than 300,000 clones, 8% of them found once; the top ten carry less than 0.5%. Material for sequencing was central memory CD4+ T cells from blood. The receptors originated from a woman in her late teens or twenties in good health.

In this sample, this clone turned up a few times. The same CDR3 arises from other DNA sequences in this sample as well. V and J are TRBV9 and TRBJ2-3; D not resolved. The V gene's germline CDR1 is SGDLS and CDR2 YYNGEE. V was cut by 0 bases and J by 1 base, with 9 bases left in between. The CDR3 covers 15 residues. CDR3 in DNA: TGTGCCAGCAGCGTAGCGAGGTCCCGCACAGATACGCAGTATTTT. Translating it yields CASSVARSRTDTQYF.

This clone has a handful of counts. This CDR3 is also generated by other DNA sequences in the sample. CDR3: CASSLGLYEQYF. Here the CDR3 DNA reads TGTGCCAGCAGTTTAGGGCTCTACGAGCAGTACTTC. J is TRBJ2-7 and V is TRBV28; D gene unclear. Deletions cut 2 bases from V and 3 bases from J, with 5 bases between. Per the germline V gene, CDR1 is MDHEN and CDR2 is SYDVKM. CDR3 length equals 12 residues.

V and J are TRBV5-4 and TRBJ2-5, with D possibly being TRBD2 (6 bases). The CDR3 has 13 amino acids. Germline-derived CDR1 and CDR2 are SGHNT and YYREEE (reference sequence). Trimming removed 1 base from V and 8 bases from J, with 12 bases in between. CDR3 sequence (DNA): TGTGCCAGCAGCTTGAGGTGGGGGGACACCCAGTACTTC. It codes for CASSLRWGDTQYF.

This clone has a count of ten or more. The rearrangement links TRBV5-5 to TRBJ1-4; D is ambiguous. Germline CDR1 reads SGHKS; CDR2 reads YYEKEE (reference sequence). The CDR3 sequence is 15 residues long. Trimming pared 0 bases from V and 0 bases from J, leaving 6 bases between. CDR3 in DNA: TGTGCCAGCAGCTTGGATTCCTCAACTAATGAAAAACTGTTTTTT. Its protein is CASSLDSSTNEKLFF.

Only a few counts were recorded for this clone. This chain connects TRBV18 to TRBJ1-5; the D gene is possibly TRBD1 (5 bases). The germline V and J ends were trimmed by 6 bases and 0 bases, with 15 bases remaining between them. The CDR3 spans 16 residues. Germline CDR1 KGHSH, CDR2 LQKENI. The CDR3 coding sequence is TGTGCCAGCTCGGCGGGGCCGGTCAATAGCAATCAGCCCCAGCATTTT. It codes for CASSAGPVNSNQPQHF.

The table lists this clone with many counts. The chain couples TRBV7-2 to TRBJ2-3; 7 bases agree with TRBD2. The CDR3 loop spans 14 amino acids. V dropped 5 bases and J dropped 4; count of bases not matched to a gene: 6. Germline V gene data show CDR1 as SGHTA and CDR2 as FQGNSA. The CDR3 coding sequence is TGTGCCAGCAGCCTCGGACTAGTCCCAGATACGCAGTATTTT. Its protein product is CASSLGLVPDTQYF.

The V and J genes are TRBV19 and TRBJ2-7; no reliable D call. The CDR3 extends over 16 amino acids. V gave up 3 bases and J gave up 1 base, with 16 bases separating them. Looked up from germline, CDR1 is LNHDA and CDR2 is SQIVND (reference sequence). CDR3 coding DNA: TGTGCCAGTAGTATCGGCTCACAGAAACCTTCCTACGAGCAGTACTTC. Translating it yields CASSIGSQKPSYEQYF.

The chain links TRBV15 to TRBJ2-6; D is ambiguous. Trimming pared 7 bases from V and 0 bases from J, leaving 13 bases between. Germline assignment: CDR1 LNHNV and CDR2 YYDKDF (reference sequence). The CDR3 spans 16 residues. The CDR3 DNA is TGTGCCACCACACAGCTAGTACGCTCTGGGGCCAACGTCCTGACTTTC. It is translated as CATTQLVRSGANVLTF.